Below are 20 T cell receptor beta chains sequenced from a single sample in a study of blood T cell repertoires in COVID-19. Method: immunoSEQ multiplex PCR; TCRdb's copy keeps in-frame clones and lacks some. The sample lists 390,000 or so clones, roughly 90% occurring once. Sequences were obtained from peripheral blood. All receptors derive from a woman aged 25 to 39 with COVID-19, enrolled during active disease.

This clone showed up just once. The chain carries TRBV9 and TRBJ1-4; D is unresolved. Trimming shortened V by 0 bases and J by 3 bases, and 12 bases separated the two germline ends. The CDR3 extends over 16 amino acids. Germline-derived CDR1 and CDR2 are SGDLS and YYNGEE. This chain's CDR3 is CASSVGPGEANEKLFF. CDR3 coding DNA: TGTGCCAGCAGCGTAGGACCGGGAGAGGCTAATGAAAAACTGTTTTTT.

This chain links TRBV3-1 (or the pseudogene TRBV3-2) with TRBJ1-3; D uncertain. The length of the CDR3 is 14 residues. V was pared by 7 bases and J by 0 bases, with 10 bases between. Germline V gene lookup returns CDR1 LGHDT and CDR2 YNNKEL (reference sequence). DNA for the CDR3: TGTGCCAGCAACGACTTCAGCTCTGGAAACACCATATATTTT. Translation gives CASNDFSSGNTIYF.

The chain carries TRBV27 and TRBJ1-2; no definite D call. The CDR3 consists of 14 residues. V lost 0 bases to trimming and J lost 2 bases, with 7 bases between them. Germline values: CDR1 MNHEY, CDR2 SMNVEV (reference sequence). CDR3 loop: CASSLSTRNYGYTF. The CDR3 coding sequence is TGTGCCAGCAGTTTATCGACACGAAACTATGGCTACACCTTC.

V usage is TRBV15 and J usage is TRBJ2-1, with 9 nucleotides matching TRBD2. CDR1 is LNHNV and CDR2 is YYDKDF in the germline V gene (reference sequence). V shed 0 bases, J shed 10 bases, and the junction held 13 bases outside the gene matches. The CDR3 consists of 17 residues. For the CDR3, the DNA is TGTGCCACCAGCAGAGATCATATAGCGGGAGTGAATGGGGAGCAGTTCTTC. Protein: CATSRDHIAGVNGEQFF.

V usage is TRBV13 and J usage is TRBJ2-3; 11 positions agree with TRBD2. Germline-derived CDR1 and CDR2 are PRHDT and FYEKMQ (reference sequence). Trimming took 6 bases from V and 2 from J; bases not matched to a gene: 10. The CDR3 totals 17 residues. For the CDR3, the DNA is TGTGCCAGCAGACGTCCGACTAGCGGGAAACACACAGATACGCAGTATTTT. Residues: CASRRPTSGKHTDTQYF.

V is TRBV7-8 and J is TRBJ2-1; D is perhaps TRBD1 (7 bases). V dropped 0 bases and J dropped 5 bases, with 14 bases sitting between them. CDR3 size: 16 residues. CDR1 SGHVS and CDR2 FQNEAQ come from the germline V gene. The CDR3 coding sequence is TGTGCCAGCAGCTTAGCTGCGGGACAGATAGACAATGAGCAGTTCTTC. Translation: CASSLAAGQIDNEQFF.

The chain is built from TRBV29-1 and TRBJ1-2, with 7 bases lining up with TRBD1. The ends lost 4 bases at V and 3 bases at J; junction bases unmatched: 11. The CDR3 covers 15 residues. Per the germline V gene, CDR1 is SQVTM and CDR2 is ANQGSEA. The CDR3 nucleotides are TGCAGCGTTGCCGGGGGACAGCCGGGGGACTATGGCTACACCTTC. Encoded protein: CSVAGGQPGDYGYTF. The variable domain in full, with the rest retrieved from reference TRBV29-1 and TRBJ1-2, is SAVISQKPSRDICQRGTSLTIQCQVDSQVTMMFWYRQQPGQSLTLIATANQGSEATYESGFVIDKFPISRPNLTFSTLTVSNMSPEDSSIYLCSVAGGQPGDYGYTFGSGTRLTVV.

The chain is built from TRBV7-8 and TRBJ1-2; maybe TRBD1 (6 bases). The V end was cut by 0 bases, the J end by 6 bases, with 17 bases between. This CDR3 has 16 residues. Germline V CDR1 and CDR2: SGHVS, FQNEAQ. Here the CDR3 reads CASSLAEPGHGDGYTF. As DNA, the CDR3 is TGTGCCAGCAGCTTAGCGGAACCGGGACACGGGGATGGCTACACCTTC. Drawing the rest from reference TRBV7-8 and TRBJ1-2, the complete variable domain is GAGVSQSPRYKVAKRGQDVALRCDPISGHVSLFWYQQALGQGPEFLTYFQNEAQLDKSGLPSDRFFAERPEGSVSTLKIQRTQQEDSAVYLCASSLAEPGHGDGYTFGSGTRLTVV.

The chain uses TRBV28 and TRBJ1-4; D remains unclear. Germline assignment: CDR1 MDHEN and CDR2 SYDVKM. The CDR3 is made up of 12 amino acids. The germline V and J ends were trimmed by 4 bases and 8 bases, with 8 bases remaining between them. This CDR3 reads CASSSREEKLFF. The CDR3 DNA follows: TGTGCCAGCAGTTCACGGGAGGAAAAACTGTTTTTT.

The chain is built from TRBV7-2 and TRBJ2-1, with 11 bases aligning to TRBD2. CDR3 length equals 16 residues. In germline, CDR1 is SGHTA, CDR2 FQGNSA. Unmatched junction bases numbered 8, after V lost 5 bases and J lost 5 bases. CDR3 nucleotides: TGTGCCAGCAGCCGGGCGGGGACTAGCGGACACAATGAGCAGTTCTTC. Protein sequence: CASSRAGTSGHNEQFF.

The chain is built from TRBV11-2 and TRBJ1-2; 7 nucleotides agree with TRBD1. Germline CDR1 and CDR2: SGHAT and FQNNGV. J was trimmed by 5 bases and V by 3 bases; bases with no gene match: 9. This CDR3 is built from 15 residues. The chain's CDR3 is CASSFLRGRGYGYTF. The CDR3 nucleotides are TGTGCCAGCAGCTTTCTGAGGGGGCGTGGGTATGGCTACACCTTC.

To note about this clone: A junction end diverges from the germline sequence, so it may reflect a read error. The chain carries TRBV3-1 (or the pseudogene TRBV3-2) and TRBJ1-1; possible D gene TRBD1, 6 bases. The CDR3 is made up of 13 amino acids. CDR1 LGHDT and CDR2 YNNKEL come from the germline V gene (reference sequence). CDR3 DNA: TGTGCCAGCAGCAAAGAGGGGGGGACTGAAGCTTTCTTT. Encoded protein: CASSKEGGTEAFF.

The chain is built from TRBV9 and TRBJ1-3; D is uncertain. The CDR3 loop spans 17 amino acids. The V and J ends lost 0 bases and 0 bases respectively, with 13 bases between them. Germline V gene data show CDR1 as SGDLS and CDR2 as YYNGEE. The DNA of the CDR3 is TGTGCCAGCAGCGTAGGCTCGGACTCCTACTCTGGAAACACCATATATTTT. It is translated as CASSVGSDSYSGNTIYF.

The rearrangement uses TRBV10-1 and TRBJ1-1, with 7 bases identical to TRBD1. The CDR3 loop spans 13 amino acids. The J segment lost 3 bases and the V segment lost 4 bases, leaving 2 bases of the junction unmatched. The germline CDR1 and CDR2 sequences are WNHNN and SYGVQD (reference sequence). The DNA of the CDR3 is TGCGCCAGCAGTGGAACAGGGGACACTGAAGCTTTCTTT. Translating it yields CASSGTGDTEAFF.

The rearrangement uses TRBV30 and TRBJ1-4; D is unclear. The CDR3 is 13 amino acids. With 7 bases removed from V and 0 bases from J, the gap between germline ends came to 9 bases. Germline V lookup: CDR1 GTSNPN, CDR2 SVGIG (reference sequence). The DNA of the CDR3 is TGTGCCTTCTCGGGAACAACTAATGAAAAACTGTTTTTT. Protein sequence: CAFSGTTNEKLFF. Combining the CDR3 with reference TRBV30 and TRBJ1-4 gives the whole variable domain SQTIHQWPATLVQPVGSPLSLECTVEGTSNPNLYWYRQAAGRGLQLLFYSVGIGQISSEVPQNLSASRPQDRQFILSSKKLLLSDSGFYLCAFSGTTNEKLFFGSGTQLSVL.

This chain connects TRBV7-8 to TRBJ2-7; unclear D gene. CDR1 is SGHVS and CDR2 is FQNEAQ in the germline V gene. This CDR3 is 12 amino acids long. Trimming took 5 bases from V and 4 from J, leaving 9 bases between them. CDR3 amino acids: CASSLDWYEQYV. CDR3 nucleotide sequence: TGTGCCAGCAGCCTCGACTGGTACGAGCAGTACGTC.

This sequence joins TRBV19 and TRBJ2-1; 9 positions match TRBD1. Germline V gene lookup returns CDR1 LNHDA and CDR2 SQIVND (reference sequence). With V trimmed by 3 bases and J by 4 bases, 7 bases remained unmatched. The CDR3 length is 16 residues. The CDR3 is CASSIIGQGFYNEQFF. The CDR3 DNA follows: TGTGCCAGTAGTATTATAGGACAGGGGTTTTACAATGAGCAGTTCTTC.

The CDR3 loop reads CASSQGSRGGELFF. The CDR3, as DNA: TGTGCCAGCAGCCAAGGGTCGCGGGGCGGGGAGCTGTTTTTT. This chain links TRBV3-1 (or the pseudogene TRBV3-2) with TRBJ2-2, with TRBD2 as a possible D gene (6 bases). This CDR3 is built from 14 residues. Trimming shortened V by 1 base and J by 7 bases, and 10 bases separated the two germline ends. The V gene's germline CDR1 is LGHDT and CDR2 YNNKEL (reference sequence).

This clone came up once. The gene calls are TRBV4-3 and TRBJ2-5, with 9 bases identical to TRBD2. Trimming at V came to 0 bases and at J to 1 base, leaving 3 bases not matched to a gene. This CDR3 contains 16 residues. CDR1 LGHNA and CDR2 YSLEER come from the germline V gene. CDR3 sequence (DNA): TGCGCCAGCAGCCAAGAGGGTAGCGGGAGCCAAGAGACCCAGTACTTC. Protein: CASSQEGSGSQETQYF.

V and J are TRBV21-1 and TRBJ2-2; TRBD2, as called in the table, went unchecked against the DNA. TRBV21-1 is shown as a pseudogene. The CDR3 has 19 residues. In DNA, the CDR3 is TGTGCCAGCAGCAGAAAAGCGGGAACTAGCGGGACCATCACCGGGGAGCTGTTTTTT. The encoded protein is CASSRKAGTSGTITGELFF.